These 10 T cell receptor beta chains originate from one sample sequenced in a study of blood T cell repertoires in COVID-19. TCRdb's table, derived via immunoSEQ multiplex PCR, lists solely in-frame clones and lacks some. The sample shows around 300,000 clones, over 80% of them seen only once. Sequences were obtained from PBMCs or T cells enriched from blood (not recorded which). Receptors were obtained from a man aged 25-45 years who had recovered from COVID-19.

The chain's CDR3 is CASSSLVQFHEQYF. CDR3 in DNA: TGTGCCAGCAGTTCGTTAGTCCAATTTCACGAGCAGTACTTC. The chain joins TRBV27 to TRBJ2-7; D remains unclear. Per the germline V gene, CDR1 is MNHEY and CDR2 is SMNVEV (reference sequence). V was cut by 4 bases and J by 5 bases, with 15 bases left in between. The CDR3 spans 14 residues.

The CDR3 spells CASSPLNRADTQYF. Written as DNA, the CDR3 is TGCGCCAGCAGCCCGTTAAACAGGGCCGATACGCAGTATTTT. The chain has TRBV5-1 and TRBJ2-3; D may be TRBD1 (6 bases). The V end was cut by 4 bases, the J end by 6 bases, with 15 bases between. The CDR3 loop spans 14 amino acids. Per germline, CDR1 SGHRS and CDR2 YFSETQ.

V usage is TRBV9 and J usage is TRBJ1-2; 7 nucleotides agree with TRBD1. The CDR3 is made up of 14 amino acids. Germline values: CDR1 SGDLS, CDR2 YYNGEE. The V gene end was trimmed by 3 bases and the J gene end by 8 bases; junction bases not matched to a gene: 10. The CDR3 protein is CASSGPTGIPGYTF. In nucleotides, the CDR3 is TGTGCCAGCAGCGGACCGACAGGGATACCCGGCTACACCTTC.

The chain recombines TRBV5-1 with TRBJ2-1; D is ambiguous. The CDR3 length is 16 residues. Trimming took 0 bases from V and 2 from J, leaving 12 bases between them. Germline values: CDR1 SGHRS, CDR2 YFSETQ. DNA for the CDR3: TGCGCCAGCAGCTTGGCCTTGAGTACCACCTACAATGAGCAGTTCTTC. This sequence encodes CASSLALSTTYNEQFF.

This clone was seen repeatedly, ten times or more. The chain combines TRBV10-1 with TRBJ2-7; D remains ambiguous. Germline CDR1 reads WNHNN; CDR2 reads SYGVQD (reference sequence). This CDR3 is 15 amino acids long. With 3 bases removed from V and 0 bases from J, the gap between germline ends came to 12 bases. CDR3 loop: CASSDWRGSSYEQYF. Here the CDR3 DNA reads TGCGCCAGCAGTGATTGGCGCGGAAGCTCCTACGAGCAGTACTTC.

The V and J genes are TRBV5-6 and TRBJ1-3; possible D gene TRBD1, 6 bases. The germline CDR1 and CDR2 sequences are SGHDT and YYEEEE. This CDR3 region has 17 residues. Trimming pared 2 bases from V and 4 bases from J, leaving 19 bases between. For the CDR3, the DNA is TGTGCCAGCAGCTTCGCAACAGGGTCGACCGGAGGAAACACCATATATTTT. This gives the protein CASSFATGSTGGNTIYF.

The V gene is TRBV19, the J gene TRBJ2-2; TRBD1 matches at 9 bases. CDR1 is LNHDA and CDR2 is SQIVND in the germline V gene (reference sequence). The CDR3 has 15 residues. J was trimmed by 3 bases and V by 3 bases; bases with no gene match: 2. CDR3: CASSIGTGHTGELFF. The CDR3 nucleotides read TGTGCCAGTAGTATCGGGACAGGGCACACCGGGGAGCTGTTTTTT.

The CDR3 sequence: CASSLGEVGYEQYF. The CDR3 region has the DNA TGTGCCAGTAGTCTCGGGGAGGTGGGCTACGAGCAGTACTTC. This chain connects TRBV19 to TRBJ2-7; TRBD2 is a possible D gene (6 bases). The length of the CDR3 is 14 residues. Deletions cut 5 bases from V and 3 bases from J, with 14 bases between. Germline CDR1 and CDR2: LNHDA and SQIVND (reference sequence). Based on the CDR3 plus reference TRBV19 and TRBJ2-7, the full variable domain is DGGITQSPKYLFRKEGQNVTLSCEQNLNHDAMYWYRQDPGQGLRLIYYSQIVNDFQKGDIAEGYSVSREKKESFPLTVTSAQKNPTAFYLCASSLGEVGYEQYFGPGTRLTVT.

The chain has TRBV5-8 and TRBJ2-1; a weak D match, TRBD1 (6 bases). Germline-derived CDR1 and CDR2 are SGHTS and YDEGEE. This CDR3 has 15 amino acids. Trimming shortened V by 4 bases and J by 6 bases, and 17 bases separated the two germline ends. The CDR3 bases are TGTGCCAGCAGCCCCATGACAGGATATGGCAATGAGCAGTTCTTC. Its translation is CASSPMTGYGNEQFF.

CDR3 in DNA: TGTGCCAGTACCCTCGAAGGAGACTATGGCTACACCTTC. Translating it yields CASTLEGDYGYTF. V is TRBV6-4 and J is TRBJ1-2; no firm D call. CDR3 length: 13 residues. The V end was cut by 9 bases, the J end by 3 bases, with 14 bases between. Germline V gene sequence: CDR1 MRHNA, CDR2 SNTAGT.